These 6 T cell receptor beta chains were sequenced from one sample in a study of blood T cell repertoires in COVID-19. Generated by immunoSEQ multiplex PCR, the TCRdb table keeps only in-frame clones and is missing some. The data show roughly 84,000 clones, about 79% seen once. Sequencing was carried out using peripheral blood. Receptor source: a woman aged 45-60 years with acute or convalescent COVID-19.

The chain is built from TRBV5-1 and TRBJ1-1; D is perhaps TRBD1 (5 bases). CDR1 is SGHRS, CDR2 YFSETQ, per germline. The V gene lost 0 bases and the J gene lost 5 bases, with 14 bases spanning the gap. The CDR3 is made up of 15 amino acids. As DNA, the CDR3 is TGCGCCAGCAGCTTGGTCGTGCAGGGAGGTACTGAAGCTTTCTTT. It codes for CASSLVVQGGTEAFF.

V usage is TRBV5-6 and J usage is TRBJ1-1, with D possibly TRBD1 on 6 matching bases. Trimming removed 0 bases at V and 0 bases at J, with 6 bases between. The length of the CDR3 is 14 residues. Germline lookup yields CDR1 SGHDT and CDR2 YYEEEE. The CDR3 DNA sequence: TGTGCCAGCAGCTTGGGGGGGCTGAACACTGAAGCTTTCTTT. Encoded protein: CASSLGGLNTEAFF.

J is TRBJ2-3 and V is TRBV7-8; D might be TRBD2 (6 bases). The germline V gene encodes CDR1 SGHVS and CDR2 FQNEAQ. V shed 5 bases and J shed 0 bases, with 9 bases lying between them. The CDR3 totals 14 residues. The CDR3 bases are TGTGCCAGCAGCCCACGGGAGAGCACAGATACGCAGTATTTT. Translated, it gives CASSPRESTDTQYF. Together with reference TRBV7-8 and TRBJ2-3, the CDR3 gives the full variable domain: GAGVSQSPRYKVAKRGQDVALRCDPISGHVSLFWYQQALGQGPEFLTYFQNEAQLDKSGLPSDRFFAERPEGSVSTLKIQRTQQEDSAVYLCASSPRESTDTQYFGPGTRLTVL.

The chain recombines TRBV28 with TRBJ1-2; 10 bases are shared with TRBD1. The CDR3 length is 15 residues. V shed 6 bases, J shed 4 bases, and the junction held 8 bases outside the gene matches. CDR1 and CDR2 from the germline V gene are MDHEN and SYDVKM. CDR3 sequence: CASRAPTGGRYGYTF. CDR3 in DNA: TGTGCCAGCAGAGCTCCGACAGGGGGCCGCTATGGCTACACCTTC.

This clone was counted a few times. The chain recombines TRBV5-5 with TRBJ2-1; 9 bases line up with TRBD1. This CDR3 has 15 amino acids. Germline assignment: CDR1 SGHKS and CDR2 YYEKEE (reference sequence). With 3 bases clipped from V and 7 bases from J, the junction kept 8 bases outside the gene matches. Written as DNA, the CDR3 is TGTGCCAGCAGCTGGGGACAGGGTAAGGGGAATGAGCAGTTCTTC. Encoded protein: CASSWGQGKGNEQFF. Based on the CDR3 plus reference TRBV5-5 and TRBJ2-1, the full variable domain is DAGVTQSPTHLIKTRGQQVTLRCSPISGHKSVSWYQQVLGQGPQFIFQYYEKEERGRGNFPDRFSARQFPNYSSELNVNALLLGDSALYLCASSWGQGKGNEQFFGPGTRLTVL.

The table lists this clone with a few counts. J is TRBJ1-4 and V is TRBV10-3; 9 nucleotides align to TRBD1. V dropped 4 bases and J dropped 7; count of bases not matched to a gene: 13. CDR3 length: 17 amino acids. The germline V gene encodes CDR1 ENHRY and CDR2 SYGVKD. The CDR3 here is CAISAGQGLGGSEKLFF. The CDR3 DNA reads as TGTGCCATCAGTGCCGGACAGGGGTTGGGGGGTAGTGAAAAACTGTTTTTT.